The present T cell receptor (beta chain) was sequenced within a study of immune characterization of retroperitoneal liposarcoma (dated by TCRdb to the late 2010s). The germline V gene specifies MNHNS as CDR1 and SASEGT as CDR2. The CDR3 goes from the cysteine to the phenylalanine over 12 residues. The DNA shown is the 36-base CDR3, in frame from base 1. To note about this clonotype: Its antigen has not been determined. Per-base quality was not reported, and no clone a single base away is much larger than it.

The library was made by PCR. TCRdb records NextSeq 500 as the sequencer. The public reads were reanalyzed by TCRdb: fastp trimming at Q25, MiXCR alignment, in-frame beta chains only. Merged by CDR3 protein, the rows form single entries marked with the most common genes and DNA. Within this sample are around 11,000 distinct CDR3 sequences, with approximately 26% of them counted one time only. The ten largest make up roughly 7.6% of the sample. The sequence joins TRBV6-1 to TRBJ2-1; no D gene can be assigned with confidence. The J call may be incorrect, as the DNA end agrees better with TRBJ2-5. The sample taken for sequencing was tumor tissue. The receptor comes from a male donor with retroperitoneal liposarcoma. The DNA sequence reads TGTGCCAGCAGTCCGGACCTGGAAACCCAGTACTTC. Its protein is CASSPDLETQYF.